The 15 T cell receptor beta chains below come from one sample, sequenced in a study of cytomegalovirus exposure and HLA in healthy donors. Researchers ran the PCR with 60 Vbeta and 13 Jbeta primers. Assay used: immunoSEQ multiplex PCR; TCRdb lists only in-frame clones, some missing. The sample records some 130,000 clones, 70% to 80% being singletons. Material: PBMCs. The receptors were gathered from a man aged 25-40 years in good health and CMV-seronegative.

The chain links TRBV28 to TRBJ2-7, with 9 bases aligning to TRBD1. The CDR3 covers 14 residues. CDR1 is MDHEN and CDR2 is SYDVKM in the germline V gene. V lost 5 bases, J lost 6 bases, and 8 bases stayed unmatched. For the CDR3, the DNA is TGTGCCAGCAGTCCGAGGACAGGGGTTGGCGAGCAGTACTTC. This gives the protein CASSPRTGVGEQYF.

Only a few counts were recorded for this clone. The chain joins TRBV6-1 to TRBJ1-1, with D maybe TRBD1 (6 bases). V was shortened by 6 bases and J by 0 bases, with 11 bases between the two germline ends. The CDR3 contains 14 residues. In germline, CDR1 is MNHNS, CDR2 SASEGT. The CDR3 nucleotides read TGTGCCAGCAGGGACAGATTCATGAACACTGAAGCTTTCTTT. As protein: CASRDRFMNTEAFF.

The V and J genes are TRBV5-1 and TRBJ2-7; 14 positions match TRBD2. The length of the CDR3 is 15 residues. The ends lost 8 bases at V and 7 bases at J; junction bases unmatched: 11. The germline CDR1 and CDR2 sequences are SGHRS and YFSETQ. CDR3: CASTPGLAGEGEQYF. CDR3 coding DNA: TGCGCCAGTACCCCGGGACTAGCGGGAGAAGGGGAGCAGTACTTC.

This sequence joins TRBV2 and TRBJ2-7, with 10 bases matching TRBD2. Trimming cost V 7 bases and J 0 bases; bases outside gene matches: 6. CDR1 and CDR2 (germline): SNHLY, FYNNEI. The CDR3 spans 15 residues. The CDR3 spells CASIPASGGSYEQYF. The CDR3 DNA follows: TGTGCCAGCATCCCCGCTAGCGGGGGCTCCTACGAGCAGTACTTC.

This sequence joins TRBV10-1 and TRBJ2-7; possible D gene TRBD1, 5 bases. Trimming cost V 8 bases and J 5 bases, with 22 bases left between them. There are 15 residues in the CDR3. Germline V gives CDR1 WNHNN, CDR2 SYGVQD (reference sequence). The CDR3 loop is CASPPVRGSGNEQYF. The CDR3 DNA follows: TGCGCCAGCCCCCCGGTTCGTGGCTCAGGGAACGAGCAGTACTTC.

The CDR3 region is CASSDQGHTGELFF. The CDR3 DNA follows: TGCGCCAGCAGCGACCAGGGGCACACCGGGGAGCTGTTTTTT. The V and J genes are TRBV10-2 and TRBJ2-2; perhaps TRBD1 as D (6 bases). V was clipped by 6 bases and J by 3 bases, with 11 bases between them. CDR1 is WSHSY, CDR2 SAAADI, per germline. This CDR3 is 14 amino acids long.

The chain is built from TRBV7-9 and TRBJ2-1; 11 nucleotides agree with TRBD1. The length of the CDR3 is 15 residues. CDR1 SEHNR and CDR2 FQNEAQ come from the germline V gene (reference sequence). V was pared by 5 bases and J by 8 bases, with 8 bases of the junction left unmatched. The CDR3 sequence: CASSPGQGALHEQFF. CDR3 nucleotides: TGTGCCAGCAGCCCAGGACAGGGGGCGCTTCATGAGCAGTTCTTC.

The genes are TRBV9 and TRBJ2-3, with 7 bases lining up with TRBD2. CDR3 size: 15 residues. V was pared by 3 bases and J by 6 bases, with 10 bases of the junction left unmatched. Germline V CDR1 and CDR2: SGDLS, YYNGEE. CDR3 sequence reads: CASSAPLGEGDTQYF. Written as DNA, the CDR3 is TGTGCCAGCAGCGCCCCACTGGGGGAGGGCGATACGCAGTATTTT.

This clone was recorded only once. V and J are TRBV29-1 and TRBJ1-5, with D perhaps matching TRBD1 (5 bases). The CDR3 extends over 13 amino acids. V lost 4 bases and J lost 5, with 12 bases in between. Per germline, CDR1 SQVTM and CDR2 ANQGSEA. CDR3 in amino acids: CSVGWGEDQPQHF. DNA for the CDR3: TGCAGCGTTGGGTGGGGGGAAGATCAGCCCCAGCATTTT.

The gene calls are TRBV10-1 and TRBJ1-2; no definite D call. CDR1 and CDR2 (germline): WNHNN, SYGVQD (reference sequence). CDR3 size: 13 residues. The V gene lost 4 bases and the J gene lost 4 bases, with 10 bases spanning the gap. CDR3 in DNA: TGCGCCAGCAGTGCGAGGCCCGGCTATGGCTACACCTTC. Translation gives CASSARPGYGYTF.

This clone was seen just once. CDR3 sequence reads: CASSRALAGGRYEQYF. In nucleotides, the CDR3 is TGTGCCAGTAGCCGGGCCCTAGCGGGAGGACGCTACGAGCAGTACTTC. This chain joins TRBV19 and TRBJ2-7, with 11 bases aligning to TRBD2. The CDR3 is 16 residues long. The J segment lost 3 bases and the V segment lost 6 bases, leaving 10 bases of the junction unmatched. Germline V gene data show CDR1 as LNHDA and CDR2 as SQIVND (reference sequence).

This chain connects TRBV7-8 to TRBJ1-5; a possible D gene is TRBD1 (5 bases). Per germline, CDR1 SGHVS and CDR2 FQNEAQ. The length of the CDR3 is 16 residues. Trimming cost V 4 bases and J 0 bases, with 13 bases left between them. The CDR3 reads CASSSLRTNSNQPQHF. DNA of the CDR3: TGTGCCAGCAGCTCCCTTCGGACAAATAGCAATCAGCCCCAGCATTTT. Together with reference TRBV7-8 and TRBJ1-5, the CDR3 gives the full variable domain: GAGVSQSPRYKVAKRGQDVALRCDPISGHVSLFWYQQALGQGPEFLTYFQNEAQLDKSGLPSDRFFAERPEGSVSTLKIQRTQQEDSAVYLCASSSLRTNSNQPQHFGDGTRLSIL.

The gene calls are TRBV9 and TRBJ2-5, with D possibly TRBD1 on 5 matching bases. The germline CDR1 and CDR2 sequences are SGDLS and YYNGEE. CDR3 size: 15 residues. V lost 0 bases, J lost 5 bases, and 14 bases lay in between. This CDR3 is CASSVGPGPEETQYF. CDR3 DNA: TGTGCCAGCAGCGTAGGTCCAGGGCCCGAGGAGACCCAGTACTTC.

The chain has TRBV5-1 and TRBJ2-7; TRBD2 agrees at 8 bases. This CDR3 is 14 amino acids long. Per the germline V gene, CDR1 is SGHRS and CDR2 is YFSETQ. V lost 2 bases and J lost 5; bases outside the gene matches: 6. The CDR3 region is CASSFQSGSHEQYF. The CDR3 bases are TGCGCCAGCAGCTTTCAAAGCGGGAGCCACGAGCAGTACTTC.

This clone was detected only once. The sample contains more than one DNA sequence encoding this CDR3. This rearrangement joins TRBV2 to TRBJ2-7; 7 bases match TRBD1. V was pared by 6 bases and J by 1 base, with 6 bases of the junction left unmatched. Germline CDR1 is SNHLY and CDR2 is FYNNEI. This CDR3 region has 14 residues. The chain's CDR3 is CASSEQGSSYEQYF. The CDR3, as DNA: TGTGCCAGCAGCGAACAGGGGTCGTCCTACGAGCAGTACTTC.